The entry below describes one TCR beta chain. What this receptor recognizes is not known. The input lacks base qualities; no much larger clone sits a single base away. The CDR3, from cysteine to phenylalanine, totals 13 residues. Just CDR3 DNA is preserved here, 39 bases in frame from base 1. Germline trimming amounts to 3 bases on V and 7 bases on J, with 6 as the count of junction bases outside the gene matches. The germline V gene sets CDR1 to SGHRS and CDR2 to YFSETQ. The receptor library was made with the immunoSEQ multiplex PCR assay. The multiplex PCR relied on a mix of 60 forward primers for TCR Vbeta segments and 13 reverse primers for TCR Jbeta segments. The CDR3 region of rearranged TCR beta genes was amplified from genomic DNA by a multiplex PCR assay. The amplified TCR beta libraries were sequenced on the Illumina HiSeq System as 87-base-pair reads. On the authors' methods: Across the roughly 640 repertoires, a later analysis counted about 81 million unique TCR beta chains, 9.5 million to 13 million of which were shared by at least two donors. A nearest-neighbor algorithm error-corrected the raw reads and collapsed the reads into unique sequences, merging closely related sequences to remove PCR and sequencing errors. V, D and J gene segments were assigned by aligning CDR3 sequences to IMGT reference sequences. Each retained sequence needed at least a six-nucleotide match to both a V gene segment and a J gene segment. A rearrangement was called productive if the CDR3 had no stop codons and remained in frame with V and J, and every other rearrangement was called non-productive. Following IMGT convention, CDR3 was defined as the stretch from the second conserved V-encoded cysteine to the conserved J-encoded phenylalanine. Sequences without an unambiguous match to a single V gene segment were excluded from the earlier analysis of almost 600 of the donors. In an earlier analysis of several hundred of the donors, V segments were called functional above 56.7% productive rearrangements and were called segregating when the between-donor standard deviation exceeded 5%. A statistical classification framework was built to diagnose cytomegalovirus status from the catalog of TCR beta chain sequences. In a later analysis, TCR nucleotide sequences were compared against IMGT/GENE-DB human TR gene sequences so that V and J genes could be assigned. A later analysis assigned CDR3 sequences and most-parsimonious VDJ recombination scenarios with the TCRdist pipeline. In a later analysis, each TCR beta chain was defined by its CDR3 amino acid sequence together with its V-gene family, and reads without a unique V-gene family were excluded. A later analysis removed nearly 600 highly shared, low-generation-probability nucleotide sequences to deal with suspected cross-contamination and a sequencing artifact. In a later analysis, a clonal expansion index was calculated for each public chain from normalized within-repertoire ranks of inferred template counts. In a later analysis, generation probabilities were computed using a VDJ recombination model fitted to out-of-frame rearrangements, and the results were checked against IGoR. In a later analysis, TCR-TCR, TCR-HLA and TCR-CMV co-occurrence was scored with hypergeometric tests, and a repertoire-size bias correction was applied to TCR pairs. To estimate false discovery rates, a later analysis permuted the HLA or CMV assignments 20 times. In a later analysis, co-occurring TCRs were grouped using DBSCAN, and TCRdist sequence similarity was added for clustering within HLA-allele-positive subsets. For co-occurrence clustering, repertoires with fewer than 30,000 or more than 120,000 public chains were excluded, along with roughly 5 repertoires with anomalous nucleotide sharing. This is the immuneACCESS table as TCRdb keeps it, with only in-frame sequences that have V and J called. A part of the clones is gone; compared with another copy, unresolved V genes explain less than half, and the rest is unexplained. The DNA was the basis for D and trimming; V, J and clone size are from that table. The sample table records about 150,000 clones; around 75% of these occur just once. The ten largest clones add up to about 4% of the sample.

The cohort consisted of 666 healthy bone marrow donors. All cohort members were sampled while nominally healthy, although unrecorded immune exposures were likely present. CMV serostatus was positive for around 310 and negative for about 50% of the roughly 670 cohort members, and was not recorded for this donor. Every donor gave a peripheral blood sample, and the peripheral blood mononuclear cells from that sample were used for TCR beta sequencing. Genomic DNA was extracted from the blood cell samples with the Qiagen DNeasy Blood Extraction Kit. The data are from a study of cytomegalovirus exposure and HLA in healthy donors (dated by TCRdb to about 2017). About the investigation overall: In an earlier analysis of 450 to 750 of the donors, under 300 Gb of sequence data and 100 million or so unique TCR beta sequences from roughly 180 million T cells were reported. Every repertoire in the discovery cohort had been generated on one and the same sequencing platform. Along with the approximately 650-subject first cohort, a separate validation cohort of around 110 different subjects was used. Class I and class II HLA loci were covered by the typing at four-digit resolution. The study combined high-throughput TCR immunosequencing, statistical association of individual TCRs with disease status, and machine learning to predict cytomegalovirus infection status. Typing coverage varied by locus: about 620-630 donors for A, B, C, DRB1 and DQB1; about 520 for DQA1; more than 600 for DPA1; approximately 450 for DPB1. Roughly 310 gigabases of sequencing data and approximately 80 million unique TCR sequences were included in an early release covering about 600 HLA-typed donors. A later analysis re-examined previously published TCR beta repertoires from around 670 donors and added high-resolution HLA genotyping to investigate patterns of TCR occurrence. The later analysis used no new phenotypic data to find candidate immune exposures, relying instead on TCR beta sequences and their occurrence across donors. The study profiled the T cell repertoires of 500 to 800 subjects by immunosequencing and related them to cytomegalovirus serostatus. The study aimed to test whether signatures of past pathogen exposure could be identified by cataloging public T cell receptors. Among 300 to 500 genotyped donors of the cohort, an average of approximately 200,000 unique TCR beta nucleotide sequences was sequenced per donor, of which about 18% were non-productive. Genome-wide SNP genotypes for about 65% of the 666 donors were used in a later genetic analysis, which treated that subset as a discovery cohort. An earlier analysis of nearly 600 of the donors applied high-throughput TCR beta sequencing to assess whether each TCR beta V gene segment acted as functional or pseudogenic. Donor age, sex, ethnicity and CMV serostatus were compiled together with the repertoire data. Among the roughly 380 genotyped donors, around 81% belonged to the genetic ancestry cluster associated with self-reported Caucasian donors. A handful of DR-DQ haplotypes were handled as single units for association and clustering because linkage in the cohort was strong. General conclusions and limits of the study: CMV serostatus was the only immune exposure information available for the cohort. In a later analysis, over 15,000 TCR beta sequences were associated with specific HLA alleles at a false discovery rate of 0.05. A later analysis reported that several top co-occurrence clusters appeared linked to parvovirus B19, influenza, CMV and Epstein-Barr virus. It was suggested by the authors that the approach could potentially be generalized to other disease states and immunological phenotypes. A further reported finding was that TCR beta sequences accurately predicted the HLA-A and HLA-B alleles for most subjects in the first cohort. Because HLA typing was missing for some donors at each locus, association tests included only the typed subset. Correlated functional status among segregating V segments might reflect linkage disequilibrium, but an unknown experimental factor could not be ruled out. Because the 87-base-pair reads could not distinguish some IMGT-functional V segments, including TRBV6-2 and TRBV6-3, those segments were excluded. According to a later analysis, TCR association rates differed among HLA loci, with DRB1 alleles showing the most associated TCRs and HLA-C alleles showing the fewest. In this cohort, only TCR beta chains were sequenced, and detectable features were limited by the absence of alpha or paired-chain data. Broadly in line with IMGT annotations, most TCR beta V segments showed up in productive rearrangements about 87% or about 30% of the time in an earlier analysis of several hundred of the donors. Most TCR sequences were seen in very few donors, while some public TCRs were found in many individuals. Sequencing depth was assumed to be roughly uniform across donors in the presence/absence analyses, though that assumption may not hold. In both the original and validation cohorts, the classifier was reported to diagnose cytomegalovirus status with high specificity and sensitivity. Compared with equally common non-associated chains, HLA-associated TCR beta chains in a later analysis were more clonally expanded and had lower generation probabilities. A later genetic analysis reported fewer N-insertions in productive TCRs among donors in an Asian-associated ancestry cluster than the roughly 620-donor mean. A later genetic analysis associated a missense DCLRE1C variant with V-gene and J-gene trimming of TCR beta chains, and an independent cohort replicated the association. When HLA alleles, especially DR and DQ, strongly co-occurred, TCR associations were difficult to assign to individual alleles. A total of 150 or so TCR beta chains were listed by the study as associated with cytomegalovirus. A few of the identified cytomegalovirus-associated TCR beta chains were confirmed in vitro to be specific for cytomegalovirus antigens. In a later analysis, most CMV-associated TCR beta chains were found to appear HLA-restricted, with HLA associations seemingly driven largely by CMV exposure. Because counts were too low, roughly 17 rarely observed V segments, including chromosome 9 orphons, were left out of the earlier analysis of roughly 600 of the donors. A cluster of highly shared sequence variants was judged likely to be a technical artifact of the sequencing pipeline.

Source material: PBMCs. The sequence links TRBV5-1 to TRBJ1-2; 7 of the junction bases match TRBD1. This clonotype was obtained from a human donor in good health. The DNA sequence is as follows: TGCGCCAGCAGCTCGACAGGGATCTTTGGCTACACCTTC. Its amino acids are CASSSTGIFGYTF.